The rows below give T cell receptor beta chains drawn from one sample of a study of T cells of healthy individuals. Via MiXCR, TCRdb re-called the 5' RACE reads, giving one row per CDR3 protein. The sample carries 60,000 to 75,000 distinct CDR3 sequences, roughly 15% recorded once. These receptors were collected from a human donor in good health. Each CDR3 is given with its conserved first and last residue. D genes are given only for firm matches. Clone size appears in some rows only: once, few, many, or a class for an expanded clone.

J: TRBJ2-5; D: TRBD2; size: many; V: TRBV27; DNA: TGTGCCAGCAGTCCCAGACTAGCGGGGGGCCCTCTTGGGGAGACCCAGTACTTC; CDR3: CASSPRLAGGPLGETQYF
J: TRBJ1-3; D: -; size: few; V: TRBV12-3/TRBV12-4; DNA: TGTGCCAGCAGTTTTGGGGGAAACACCATATATTTT; CDR3: CASSFGGNTIYF
J: TRBJ2-2; D: -; size: many; V: TRBV4-1; DNA: TGCGCCAGCAGCCTAGAACCTCTTACCGGGGAGCTGTTTTTT; CDR3: CASSLEPLTGELFF
J: TRBJ1-1; D: -; size: many; V: TRBV7-6; DNA: TGTGCCAGCAGCGGGGGGGCGACGAACACTGAAGCTTTCTTT; CDR3: CASSGGATNTEAFF
J: TRBJ1-3; D: -; size: few; V: TRBV28; DNA: TGTGCCAGCCGTGGCAGCAGCTCTGGAAACACCATATATTTT; CDR3: CASRGSSSGNTIYF
J: TRBJ1-5; D: -; size: many; V: TRBV4-1; DNA: TGCGCCAGCAGCCAAGAAAAGGGCGCTTATCAGCCCCAGCATTTT; CDR3: CASSQEKGAYQPQHF
J: TRBJ1-2; D: TRBD1; size: many; V: TRBV6-5; DNA: TGTGCCAGCACCAACAGGGGGAGAAGGGGCTACACCTTC; CDR3: CASTNRGRRGYTF
J: TRBJ2-7; D: -; size: -; V: TRBV12-3/TRBV12-4; DNA: TGTGCCAGCAGTGACCGGGGCCGGACATCCTACGAGCAGTACTTC; CDR3: CASSDRGRTSYEQYF
J: TRBJ1-1; D: -; size: few; V: TRBV15; DNA: TGTGCCACGAAGGAGGGAGTGAACACTGAAGCTTTCTTT; CDR3: CATKEGVNTEAFF
J: TRBJ2-3; D: -; size: -; V: TRBV6-5; DNA: TGTGCCAGCAGTCTCCTCGGGGAGGTGGCGGGCCCTAGCACAGATACGCAGTATTTT; CDR3: CASSLLGEVAGPSTDTQYF